This passage covers 20 T cell receptor beta chains from one sample sequenced in a study of cytomegalovirus exposure and HLA in healthy donors. Vbeta (60) and Jbeta (13) primers were used in the PCR. Libraries were prepared by immunoSEQ multiplex PCR; TCRdb keeps only in-frame clonotypes and omits some of them. The sample holds about 110,000 clones, around 80% seen once. The material sequenced was PBMCs. The source of these receptors is a man aged 50 to 59 in good health and CMV-seronegative.

The rearrangement joins TRBV7-8 to TRBJ2-1; D call uncertain. Between the trimmed V and J ends, which lost 4 bases and 2 bases, there was a span of 15 bases. There are 16 residues in the CDR3. Germline CDR1 and CDR2: SGHVS and FQNEAQ. The CDR3 sequence is CASSSRVDSTYNEQFF. The CDR3 DNA follows: TGTGCCAGCAGCTCTCGAGTTGATAGCACCTACAATGAGCAGTTCTTC.

The chain combines TRBV5-1 with TRBJ2-3; D gene uncertain. This CDR3 contains 12 residues. Germline-derived CDR1 and CDR2 are SGHRS and YFSETQ. V was cut by 0 bases and J by 5 bases, with 4 bases left in between. As DNA, the CDR3 is TGCGCCAGCAGCTTGGTAGAAGATACGCAGTATTTT. Protein: CASSLVEDTQYF.

This chain links TRBV9 with TRBJ2-2; D perhaps matches TRBD1 (5 bases). V lost 0 bases and J lost 5, with 8 bases in between. Germline values: CDR1 SGDLS, CDR2 YYNGEE. The CDR3 is made up of 14 amino acids. The chain's CDR3 is CASSVATETGELFF. As DNA, the CDR3 is TGTGCCAGCAGCGTAGCGACAGAAACCGGGGAGCTGTTTTTT.

The chain uses TRBV19 and TRBJ2-5, with a weak D call TRBD1 (6 bases). Trimming pared 8 bases from V and 5 bases from J, leaving 9 bases between. Germline V gene lookup returns CDR1 LNHDA and CDR2 SQIVND (reference sequence). This CDR3 is 11 amino acids long. The CDR3 region is CASGGLETQYF. The CDR3 DNA reads TGTGCCAGTGGGGGCCTGGAGACCCAGTACTTC.

This clone appeared a few times. The J gene is TRBJ2-7, the V gene TRBV7-9; D perhaps matches TRBD2 (5 bases). CDR3 length equals 16 residues. V lost 2 bases and J 7 bases, leaving 21 bases between the germline ends. Germline V gene sequence: CDR1 SEHNR, CDR2 FQNEAQ (reference sequence). The CDR3 DNA reads TGTGCCAGCAGCTTAACTCAATGGGATCCCTCGGGGGAGCAGTACTTC. It translates to CASSLTQWDPSGEQYF.

J is TRBJ1-2 and V is TRBV7-2; 8 bases align to TRBD1. CDR1 is SGHTA and CDR2 is FQGNSA in the germline V gene. The CDR3 covers 14 residues. V lost 4 bases, J lost 1 base, and 2 bases stayed unmatched. CDR3 coding DNA: TGTGCCAGCAGCTCCACAGGGGGTAACTATGGCTACACCTTC. Translation: CASSSTGGNYGYTF.

This chain uses TRBV28 with TRBJ1-3, with no clear D. V dropped 7 bases and J dropped 1 base, with 11 bases sitting between them. This CDR3 comprises 14 residues. The germline V gene has CDR1 MDHEN and CDR2 SYDVKM. The DNA of the CDR3 is TGTGCCAGCACCCAATTTGTTTCTGGAAACACCATATATTTT. Translated, it gives CASTQFVSGNTIYF.

This clone was counted between two and nine times. This rearrangement joins TRBV6-1 to TRBJ2-3; TRBD2 matches 11 bases. The CDR3 loop spans 18 amino acids. Germline lookup yields CDR1 MNHNS and CDR2 SASEGT. J was trimmed by 0 bases and V by 0 bases; bases with no gene match: 5. The DNA for the CDR3 is TGTGCCAGCAGTGAAGCCCTCACTAGCGGGGGAAGCACAGATACGCAGTATTTT. Translated: CASSEALTSGGSTDTQYF.

The V call is TRBV9, the J call TRBJ1-6; D call uncertain. The CDR3 is 14 residues long. The germline V gene encodes CDR1 SGDLS and CDR2 YYNGEE. V was pared by 1 base and J by 10 bases, with 12 bases between. The CDR3 DNA reads as TGTGCCAGCAGCGTAAATGAGAAAAACTCACCCCTCCACTTT. Amino acids: CASSVNEKNSPLHF.

CDR3 protein: CVQHWEMAQPQHF. DNA of the CDR3: TGTGTCCAACATTGGGAGATGGCTCAGCCCCAGCATTTT. The chain links TRBV18 to TRBJ1-5; D is unclear. Germline CDR1 reads KGHSH; CDR2 reads LQKENI. This CDR3 spans 13 amino acids.

This rearrangement joins TRBV28 to TRBJ1-4; D might be TRBD1 (5 bases). The germline gives CDR1 MDHEN, CDR2 SYDVKM. Trimming took off 7 bases at V and 8 bases at J, with 20 bases between the two ends. The CDR3 has 15 residues. CDR3 sequence reads: CASIPGIAVGEKLFF. The CDR3 DNA sequence: TGTGCCAGCATTCCAGGGATTGCAGTAGGGGAAAAACTGTTTTTT.

The chain recombines TRBV2 with TRBJ2-2; no clear D gene. Between the trimmed V and J ends, which lost 4 bases and 6 bases, there was a span of 9 bases. The CDR3 has 13 residues. Germline V lookup: CDR1 SNHLY, CDR2 FYNNEI. CDR3 DNA: TGTGCCAGCAGTGTGTACAACCCCGGGGAGCTGTTTTTT. Protein: CASSVYNPGELFF.

Here the CDR3 reads CASSLTGFGNTEAFF. The CDR3 bases are TGCGCCAGCAGCTTGACAGGGTTCGGGAACACTGAAGCTTTCTTT. This chain uses TRBV5-1 with TRBJ1-1, with D possibly TRBD1 on 6 matching bases. This CDR3 has 15 residues. CDR1 is SGHRS, CDR2 YFSETQ, per germline. V lost 1 base and J lost 1, with 11 bases in between.

This sequence joins TRBV5-1 and TRBJ2-3; 14 bases agree with TRBD2. V shed 4 bases and J 6 bases; nucleotides not matched to a gene: 13. The CDR3 spans 18 residues. Germline CDR1 is SGHRS and CDR2 is YFSETQ. CDR3 nucleotide sequence: TGCGCCAGCAGCCGTAATCCGACTAGCGGGGGGGCCGGGGATACGCAGTATTTT. Encoded protein: CASSRNPTSGGAGDTQYF.

The CDR3 loop reads CASSLAGRAPETQYF. CDR3 sequence (DNA): TGTGCCAGCAGCTTAGCCGGGAGGGCCCCGGAGACCCAGTACTTC. This chain links TRBV7-9 with TRBJ2-5; 8 positions match TRBD2. The germline V gene has CDR1 SEHNR and CDR2 FQNEAQ (reference sequence). Losses at the gene ends were 0 bases for V and 5 bases for J; bases not matched to a gene: 5. This CDR3 is 15 amino acids long.

The genes are TRBV11-2 and TRBJ2-1, with a tentative D call TRBD2 (6 bases). This CDR3 is 17 amino acids long. V lost 1 base and J lost 4, with 17 bases in between. Germline V gene sequence: CDR1 SGHAT, CDR2 FQNNGV. The CDR3 region is CASSLGRAGPTYNEQFF. The CDR3 DNA follows: TGTGCCAGCAGCTTAGGCCGCGCGGGACCAACATACAATGAGCAGTTCTTC.

The J gene is TRBJ1-4, the V gene TRBV27; D is unresolved. V was pared by 5 bases and J by 8 bases, with 18 bases between. Germline assignment: CDR1 MNHEY and CDR2 SMNVEV (reference sequence). This CDR3 is built from 15 residues. The CDR3 loop is CASSPPRGSQEKLFF. The CDR3 region has the DNA TGTGCCAGCAGTCCCCCGAGAGGGTCGCAGGAAAAACTGTTTTTT.

V is TRBV27 and J is TRBJ1-5, with 10 bases identical to TRBD1. V was pared by 2 bases and J by 3 bases, with 13 bases of the junction left unmatched. The CDR3 has 19 amino acids. CDR1 is MNHEY, CDR2 SMNVEV, per germline (reference sequence). CDR3 amino acids: CASSLGSLWDRGPNQPQHF. CDR3 DNA sequence: TGTGCCAGCAGTTTAGGGAGCCTGTGGGACAGGGGCCCCAATCAGCCCCAGCATTTT.

The rearrangement joins TRBV5-1 to TRBJ2-1, with TRBD2 matching 13 bases. This CDR3 is 15 amino acids long. Trimming cost V 4 bases and J 5 bases; bases outside gene matches: 3. The V gene's germline CDR1 is SGHRS and CDR2 YFSETQ. The CDR3 protein is CASSHGLAGDNEQFF. DNA of the CDR3: TGCGCCAGCAGCCACGGACTAGCGGGAGACAATGAGCAGTTCTTC.

This clone was counted once. The chain recombines TRBV19 with TRBJ2-5; tentative D call: TRBD1 (5 bases). V lost 8 bases and J 5 bases, leaving 15 bases between the germline ends. The CDR3 consists of 13 residues. Germline CDR1 and CDR2: LNHDA and SQIVND (reference sequence). The CDR3 here is CASCRQPHETQYF. CDR3 sequence (DNA): TGTGCCAGTTGTCGACAGCCCCATGAGACCCAGTACTTC.